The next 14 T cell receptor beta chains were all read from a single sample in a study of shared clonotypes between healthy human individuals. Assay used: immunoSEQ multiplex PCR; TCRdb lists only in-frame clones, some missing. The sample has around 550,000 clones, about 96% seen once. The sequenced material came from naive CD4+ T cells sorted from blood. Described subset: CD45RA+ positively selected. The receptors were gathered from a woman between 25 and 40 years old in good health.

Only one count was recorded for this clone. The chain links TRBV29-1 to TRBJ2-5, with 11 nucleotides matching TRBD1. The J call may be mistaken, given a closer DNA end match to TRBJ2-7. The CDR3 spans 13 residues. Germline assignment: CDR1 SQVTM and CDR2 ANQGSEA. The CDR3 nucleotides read TGCAGCGTTACCGGGACAGGGGGCTACGAGCAGTACTTC. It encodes CSVTGTGGYEQYF.

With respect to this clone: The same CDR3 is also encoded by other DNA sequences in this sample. The CDR3 bases are TGTGCCAGTAGTATGGACAGCTCCTACGAGCAGTACTTC. This translates into CASSMDSSYEQYF. The V gene is TRBV19, the J gene TRBJ2-7, with a tentative D call TRBD1 (6 bases). Germline CDR1 and CDR2: LNHDA and SQIVND (reference sequence). The V end lost 3 bases, the J end lost 0 bases, and 6 bases lay between the germline ends. The CDR3 spans 13 residues. Supplemented by reference TRBV19 and TRBJ2-7, the full variable domain reads DGGITQSPKYLFRKEGQNVTLSCEQNLNHDAMYWYRQDPGQGLRLIYYSQIVNDFQKGDIAEGYSVSREKKESFPLTVTSAQKNPTAFYLCASSMDSSYEQYFGPGTRLTVT.

CDR3 amino acids: CASSLQGPGANVLTF. As DNA, the CDR3 is TGCGCCAGCAGCTTACAAGGACCTGGGGCCAACGTCCTGACTTTC. The J gene is TRBJ2-6, the V gene TRBV5-1; D unresolved. Germline V lookup: CDR1 SGHRS, CDR2 YFSETQ. V was clipped by 2 bases and J by 2 bases, with 8 bases between them. The CDR3 is 15 residues long. Complete variable domain (other parts from reference TRBV5-1 and TRBJ2-6): KAGVTQTPRYLIKTRGQQVTLSCSPISGHRSVSWYQQTPGQGLQFLFEYFSETQRNKGNFPGRFSGRQFSNSRSEMNVSTLELGDSALYLCASSLQGPGANVLTFGAGSRLTVL.

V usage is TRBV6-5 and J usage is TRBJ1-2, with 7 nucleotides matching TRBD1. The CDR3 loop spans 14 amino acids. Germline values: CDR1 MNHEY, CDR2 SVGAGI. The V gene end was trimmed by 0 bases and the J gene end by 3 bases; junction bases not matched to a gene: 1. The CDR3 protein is CASSYSRGDYGYTF. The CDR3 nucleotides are TGTGCCAGCAGTTACTCCAGGGGGGACTATGGCTACACCTTC.

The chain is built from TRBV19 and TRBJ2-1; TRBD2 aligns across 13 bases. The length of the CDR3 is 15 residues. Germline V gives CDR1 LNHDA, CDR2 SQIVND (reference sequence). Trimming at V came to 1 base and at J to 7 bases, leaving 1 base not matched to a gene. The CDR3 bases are TGTGCCAGTAGTATAGGGACTAGCGGGAGAAATGAGCAGTTCTTC. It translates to CASSIGTSGRNEQFF.

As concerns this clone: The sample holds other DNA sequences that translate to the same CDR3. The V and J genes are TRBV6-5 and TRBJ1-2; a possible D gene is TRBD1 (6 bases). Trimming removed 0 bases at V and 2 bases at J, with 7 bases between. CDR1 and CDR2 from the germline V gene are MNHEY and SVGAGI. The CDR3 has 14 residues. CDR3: CASSYSRGNYGYTF. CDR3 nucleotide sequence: TGTGCCAGCAGTTACTCGAGGGGGAACTATGGCTACACCTTC.

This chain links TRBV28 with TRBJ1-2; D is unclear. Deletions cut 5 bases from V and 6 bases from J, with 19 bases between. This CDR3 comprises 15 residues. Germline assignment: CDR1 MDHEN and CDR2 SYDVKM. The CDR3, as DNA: TGTGCCAGCAGTCTGGAGGAGGTCGCGACACATGGCTACACCTTC. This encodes CASSLEEVATHGYTF.

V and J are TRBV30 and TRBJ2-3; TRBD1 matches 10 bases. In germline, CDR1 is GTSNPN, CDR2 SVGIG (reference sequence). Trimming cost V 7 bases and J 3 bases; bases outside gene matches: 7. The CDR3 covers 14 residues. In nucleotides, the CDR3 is TGTGCCTCCGGGACAGGGGCTGTTACAGATACGCAGTATTTT. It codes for CASGTGAVTDTQYF.

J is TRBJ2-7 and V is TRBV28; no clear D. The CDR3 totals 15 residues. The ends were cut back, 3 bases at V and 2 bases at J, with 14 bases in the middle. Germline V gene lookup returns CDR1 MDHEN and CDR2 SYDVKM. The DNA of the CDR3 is TGTGCCAGCAGTTTGGTTTTGAAGGGCGCCTACGAGCAGTACTTC. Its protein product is CASSLVLKGAYEQYF.

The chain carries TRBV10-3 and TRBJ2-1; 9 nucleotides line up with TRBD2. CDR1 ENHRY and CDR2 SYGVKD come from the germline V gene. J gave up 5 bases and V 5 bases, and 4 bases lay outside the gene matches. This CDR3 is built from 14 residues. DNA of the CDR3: TGTGCCATCAGTAAGACTAGCGGAGACAATGAGCAGTTCTTC. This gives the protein CAISKTSGDNEQFF.

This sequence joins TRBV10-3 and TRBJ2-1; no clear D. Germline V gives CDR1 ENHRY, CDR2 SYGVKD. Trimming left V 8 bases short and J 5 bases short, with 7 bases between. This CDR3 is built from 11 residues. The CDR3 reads CAIAANNEQFF. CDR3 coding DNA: TGTGCCATCGCAGCCAACAATGAGCAGTTCTTC.

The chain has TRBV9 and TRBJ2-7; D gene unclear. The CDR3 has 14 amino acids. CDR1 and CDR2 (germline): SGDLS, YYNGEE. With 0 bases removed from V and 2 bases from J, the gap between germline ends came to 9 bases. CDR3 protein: CASSVGVSAYEQYF. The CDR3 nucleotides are TGTGCCAGCAGCGTAGGCGTCAGTGCCTACGAGCAGTACTTC.

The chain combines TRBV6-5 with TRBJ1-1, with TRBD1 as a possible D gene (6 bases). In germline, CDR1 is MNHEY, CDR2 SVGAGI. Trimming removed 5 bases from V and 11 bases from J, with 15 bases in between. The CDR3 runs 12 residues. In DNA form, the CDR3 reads TGTGCCAGCAGTCCCGGACGGGGGGCCGCTTTCTTT. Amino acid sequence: CASSPGRGAAFF.

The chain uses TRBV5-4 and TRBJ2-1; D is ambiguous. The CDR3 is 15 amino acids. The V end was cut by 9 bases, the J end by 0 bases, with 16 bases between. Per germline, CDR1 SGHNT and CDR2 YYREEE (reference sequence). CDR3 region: CANPPIVFSYNEQFF. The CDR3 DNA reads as TGTGCCAACCCCCCCATCGTCTTCTCCTACAATGAGCAGTTCTTC.